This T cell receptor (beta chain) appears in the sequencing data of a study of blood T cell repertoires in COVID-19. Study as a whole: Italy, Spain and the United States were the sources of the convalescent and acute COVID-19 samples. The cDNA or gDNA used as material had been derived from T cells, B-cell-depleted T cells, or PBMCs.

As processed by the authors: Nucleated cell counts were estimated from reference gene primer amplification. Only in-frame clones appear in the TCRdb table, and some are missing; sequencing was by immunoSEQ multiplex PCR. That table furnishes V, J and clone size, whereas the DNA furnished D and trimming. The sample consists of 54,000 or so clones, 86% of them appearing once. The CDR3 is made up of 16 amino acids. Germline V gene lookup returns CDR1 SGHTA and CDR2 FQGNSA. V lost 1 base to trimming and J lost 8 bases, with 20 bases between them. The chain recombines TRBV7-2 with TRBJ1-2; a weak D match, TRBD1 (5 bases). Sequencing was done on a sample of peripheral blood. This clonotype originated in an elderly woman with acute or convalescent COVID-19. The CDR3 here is CASSLVPGLGYNGYTF. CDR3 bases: TGTGCCAGCAGCTTAGTTCCAGGGTTGGGGTATAACGGCTACACCTTC.